The TCR beta chain described here comes from a study of blood T cell repertoires in COVID-19. Trimming left V 4 bases short and J 4 bases short, with 12 bases between. There are 14 residues in the CDR3. The V gene's germline CDR1 is SGHRS and CDR2 YFSETQ. The method was immunoSEQ multiplex PCR; TCRdb's version includes in-frame clones alone and lacks a portion of them. Of about 100,000 clones in the sample, 85% are singletons; the top ten hold 1.5% to 2%. Sequencing was performed on peripheral blood. The rearrangement joins TRBV5-1 to TRBJ1-3; D might be TRBD1 (6 bases). The sequence came from a woman in her 70s with active or convalescent COVID-19. CDR3 amino acids: CASSPGEGGNTIYF. In DNA, the CDR3 is TGCGCCAGCAGCCCAGGGGAGGGAGGAAACACCATATATTTT.